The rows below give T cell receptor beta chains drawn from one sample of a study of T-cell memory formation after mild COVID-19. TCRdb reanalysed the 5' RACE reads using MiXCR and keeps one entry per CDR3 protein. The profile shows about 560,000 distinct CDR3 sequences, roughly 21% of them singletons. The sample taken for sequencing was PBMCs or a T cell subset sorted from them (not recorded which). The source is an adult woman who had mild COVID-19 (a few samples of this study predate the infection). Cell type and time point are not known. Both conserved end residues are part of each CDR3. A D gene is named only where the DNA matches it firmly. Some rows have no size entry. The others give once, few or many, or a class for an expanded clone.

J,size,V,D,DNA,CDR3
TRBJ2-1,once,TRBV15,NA,TGTGCCACCAGCAGTCCCCGAAAGGGTCCAGGGACCAATGAGCAGTTCTTC,CATSSPRKGPGTNEQFF
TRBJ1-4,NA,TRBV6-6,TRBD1,TGTGCCAGCAGGGGCAGGGGGCGGGGTGAAAAACTGTTTTTT,CASRGRGRGEKLFF
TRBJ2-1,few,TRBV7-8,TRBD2,TGTGCCAGCAGCTTACGGCGGGAGGGCCGGGGTGAGCAGTTCTTC,CASSLRREGRGEQFF
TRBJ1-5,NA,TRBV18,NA,TGTGCCAGCTCACCATCGGCAGGAAGCAATCAGCCCCAGCATTTT,CASSPSAGSNQPQHF
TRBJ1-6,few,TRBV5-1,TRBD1,TGCGCCAGCAGCCCTGCCGGGACAGCTAATTCACCCCTCCACTTT,CASSPAGTANSPLHF
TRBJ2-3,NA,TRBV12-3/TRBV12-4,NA,TGTGCCACCCGCGGGGACACAGATACGCAGTATTTT,CATRGDTDTQYF
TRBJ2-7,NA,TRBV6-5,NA,TGTGCCAGCAGTTACCGCGCAGGGGACGAGCAGTACTTC,CASSYRAGDEQYF
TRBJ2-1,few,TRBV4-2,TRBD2,TGTGCCAGCAGCCTAAGCTATGATTGGTGGGAGGGCCACGATGAGCAGTTCTTC,CASSLSYDWWEGHDEQFF
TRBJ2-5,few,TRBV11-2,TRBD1,TGTGCCAGCAGCCCATGGGGACAGTTACCTCAAGAGACCCAGTACTTC,CASSPWGQLPQETQYF
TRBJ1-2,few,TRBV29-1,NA,TGCAGCGTTGAGGGCCCCGAGGACTATGGCTACACCTTC,CSVEGPEDYGYTF
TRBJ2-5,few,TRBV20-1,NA,TGCAGCGACTCTTTCCCCGCTCGGGAGACCCAGTACTTC,CSDSFPARETQYF
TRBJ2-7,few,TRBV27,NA,TGTGCCAGCAGTTTATTCCAGATTGGGGCCAACGAGCAGTACTTC,CASSLFQIGANEQYF
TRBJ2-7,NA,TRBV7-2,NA,TGTGCCAGCAGCTTAGGGACTATTCGGTCCTACGAGCAGTACTTC,CASSLGTIRSYEQYF